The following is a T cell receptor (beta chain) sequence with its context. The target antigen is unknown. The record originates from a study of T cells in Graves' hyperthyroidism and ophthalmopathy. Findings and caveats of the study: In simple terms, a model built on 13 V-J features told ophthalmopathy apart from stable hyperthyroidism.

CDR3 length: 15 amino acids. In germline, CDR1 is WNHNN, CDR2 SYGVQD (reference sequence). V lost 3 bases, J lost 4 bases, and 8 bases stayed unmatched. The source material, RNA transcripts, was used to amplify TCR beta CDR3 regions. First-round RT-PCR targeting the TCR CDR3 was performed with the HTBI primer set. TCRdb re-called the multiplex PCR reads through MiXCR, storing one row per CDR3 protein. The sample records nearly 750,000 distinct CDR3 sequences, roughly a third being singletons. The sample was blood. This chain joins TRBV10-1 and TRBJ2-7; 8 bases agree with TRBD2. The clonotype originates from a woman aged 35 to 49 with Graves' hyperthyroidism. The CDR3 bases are TGCGCCAGCAGTGATGGTAGCGGGGACCGGTACGAGCAGTACTTC. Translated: CASSDGSGDRYEQYF.